The entry below describes one T cell receptor (beta chain). The record originates from a study of T cell changes during pregnancy in multiple sclerosis. The method was immunoSEQ multiplex PCR; TCRdb's version includes in-frame clones alone and lacks a portion of them. The data contain 13,000 or so clones, 85% to 95% of them singletons. The sequencing used peripheral blood, collected in the second trimester of pregnancy. This TCR was recovered from a female donor in good health, enrolled as a control in a pregnancy study.

In DNA, the CDR3 is TGTGCCAGCAGGGCCGGGACACAATCTGGAAACACCATATATTTT. Its protein product is CASRAGTQSGNTIYF. The genes are TRBV6-5 and TRBJ1-3; D may be TRBD1 (6 bases). V was clipped by 6 bases and J by 1 base, with 13 bases between them. The CDR3 contains 15 residues. Germline V gene lookup returns CDR1 MNHEY and CDR2 SVGAGI.